Listed below are T cell receptor beta chains from one sample, sequenced in a study of a mutant IDH1 vaccine in newly diagnosed glioma. Their target antigens are unknown. The data were produced by immunoSEQ multiplex PCR, yet TCRdb's version contains in-frame clones alone and is incomplete. Of tens of thousands of clones in the sample, 65% to 85% were seen once. This specimen was PBMCs, taken from a glioma patient whose treatment included an IDH1 peptide vaccine. These TCRs come from a man aged 35-49 years with glioma. Some clones in this sample may be carry-over from other donors' samples. CDR3s include the opening cysteine and the closing phenylalanine or tryptophan. Each record gives: J gene, D gene, clone size, V gene, CDR3 length, CDR3 protein, CDR3 DNA. The D gene is left open where the match is weak. Clone size, where shown, is once, few, many, or a class for clones that have expanded.

TRBJ2-2	TRBD1	NA	TRBV5-6	15	CASSRTGGDPGELFF	TGTGCCAGCAGCAGGACAGGGGGCGACCCCGGGGAGCTGTTTTTT
TRBJ2-5	TRBD2	NA	TRBV5-4	15	CASSSPRGVGETQYF	TGTGCCAGCAGCTCTCCGCGGGGGGTAGGGGAGACCCAGTACTTC
TRBJ1-2	NA	few	TRBV9	12	CASSVGGYGYTF	TGTGCCAGCAGCGTAGGGGGTTATGGCTACACCTTC
TRBJ2-7	TRBD1	NA	TRBV7-6	15	CASSRGQGSSYEQYF	TGTGCCAGCAGCAGGGGACAGGGAAGCTCCTACGAGCAGTACTTC
TRBJ2-7	TRBD1	NA	TRBV27	16	CASTPRGQVFSHEQYF	TGTGCCAGCACACCGCGAGGACAGGTCTTTTCCCACGAGCAGTACTTC
TRBJ2-1	TRBD2	NA	TRBV6-5	16	CASSYSSSGGHNEQFF	TGTGCCAGCAGTTACTCGAGTAGCGGGGGGCATAATGAGCAGTTCTTC
TRBJ1-2	NA	NA	TRBV29-1	12	CSVEPRGYGYTF	TGCAGCGTTGAGCCGCGAGGTTACGGCTACACCTTC
TRBJ2-2	NA	once	TRBV9	15	CATNPGQPNTGELFF	TGTGCCACCAACCCTGGACAGCCGAACACCGGGGAGCTGTTTTTT
TRBJ1-2	NA	NA	TRBV6-5	13	CASSWGRDYGYTF	TGTGCCAGCTCATGGGGGCGTGACTATGGCTACACCTTC
TRBJ1-6	NA	NA	TRBV29-1	13	CSVARGDNSPLHF	TGCAGCGTCGCCCGGGGGGATAATTCACCCCTCCACTTT
TRBJ1-2	NA	NA	TRBV5-6	12	CASSAALWGYTF	TGTGCCAGCAGCGCAGCTCTATGGGGCTACACCTTC
TRBJ2-3	NA	NA	TRBV7-9	15	CASSFLTGVTDTQYF	TGTGCCAGCAGCTTCCTGACGGGGGTCACAGATACGCAGTATTTT
TRBJ2-5	TRBD2	few	TRBV6-1	14	CASGTSGGAETQYF	TGTGCCAGCGGGACTAGCGGGGGGGCAGAGACCCAGTACTTC
TRBJ2-1	NA	NA	TRBV11-2	15	CASSSGSHSYNEQFF	TGTGCCAGCAGCTCGGGCTCCCACTCCTACAATGAGCAGTTCTTC
TRBJ1-6	NA	NA	TRBV27	13	CASNKGVGSPLHF	TGTGCCAGCAACAAAGGGGTAGGTTCACCCCTCCACTTT
TRBJ1-3	NA	NA	TRBV6-1	14	CASSPGASGNTIYF	TGTGCCAGCAGTCCAGGGGCTTCTGGAAACACCATATATTTT
TRBJ2-7	TRBD1	NA	TRBV2	14	CASRGDSTSYEQYF	TGTGCCAGCCGAGGGGACAGTACCTCCTACGAGCAGTACTTC
TRBJ1-6	NA	NA	TRBV5-1	17	CASSLKTGGSYNSPLHF	TGCGCCAGCAGCTTGAAAACTGGGGGCTCCTATAATTCACCCCTCCACTTT
TRBJ1-4	NA	once	TRBV18	16	CASSPWQAATNEKLFF	TGTGCCAGCTCACCGTGGCAGGCTGCAACTAATGAAAAACTGTTTTTT
TRBJ1-2	NA	NA	TRBV7-2	14	CASSLPGATGGYTF	TGTGCCAGCAGCTTACCGGGGGCGACAGGTGGCTACACCTTC
TRBJ1-1	TRBD1	once	TRBV5-1	17	CASSTFSGGRTNTEAFF	TGCGCCAGCAGTACCTTTTCAGGGGGACGCACCAACACTGAAGCTTTCTTT
TRBJ2-5	NA	NA	TRBV5-1	13	CASSLDLVAAQYF	TGCGCCAGCAGCTTGGATCTAGTGGCTGCCCAGTACTTC
TRBJ1-5	NA	few	TRBV15	14	CATTAGLSNQPQHF	TGTGCCACCACGGCAGGGTTAAGCAATCAGCCCCAGCATTTT
TRBJ2-1	NA	NA	TRBV4-1	12	CASSQEGLEQFF	TGCGCCAGCAGCCAAGAAGGGCTAGAGCAGTTCTTC
TRBJ2-1	TRBD1	once	TRBV5-1	18	CASSLDPKDRRSYNEQFF	TGCGCCAGCAGCTTGGACCCTAAGGACAGGCGCTCCTACAATGAGCAGTTCTTC
TRBJ2-5	TRBD1	NA	TRBV29-1	15	CSVEDRTGLQETQYF	TGCAGCGTTGAAGATCGGACAGGGCTGCAAGAGACCCAGTACTTC
TRBJ1-1	NA	NA	TRBV18	13	CASSTLDSTEAFF	TGTGCCAGCTCCACATTAGATAGCACTGAAGCTTTCTTT
TRBJ1-2	NA	NA	TRBV6-1	14	CASSFVGGGYGYTF	TGTGCCAGCAGTTTCGTTGGGGGAGGCTATGGCTACACCTTC
TRBJ1-6	NA	medium-sized	TRBV7-8	15	CASSLGFIHNSPLHF	TGTGCCAGCAGCTTGGGGTTTATCCATAATTCACCCCTCCACTTT
TRBJ1-2	NA	once	TRBV6-1	12	CASRDGNYGYTF	TGTGCCAGCAGGGACGGCAACTATGGCTACACCTTC
TRBJ1-3	NA	NA	TRBV15	13	CATSRDKAYTIYF	TGTGCCACCAGCAGAGATAAAGCTTACACCATATATTTT
TRBJ2-5	TRBD1	NA	TRBV19	15	CASSIDGTVRETQYF	TGTGCCAGTAGTATAGACGGGACAGTAAGGGAGACCCAGTACTTC
TRBJ1-2	NA	NA	TRBV25-1	17	CASSALPTEHLPYGYTF	TGTGCCAGCAGTGCCCTCCCGACAGAACATCTACCGTATGGCTACACCTTC
TRBJ2-1	NA	NA	TRBV7-9	11	CASSFRNEQFF	TGTGCCAGCAGCTTCAGAAATGAGCAGTTCTTC
TRBJ1-2	NA	NA	TRBV7-9	12	CASSNSNYGYTF	TGTGCCAGCTCCAATAGCAACTATGGCTACACCTTC
TRBJ2-5	NA	NA	TRBV5-6	14	CASSVREAGGTQYF	TGTGCCAGCAGCGTCCGGGAAGCTGGCGGGACCCAGTACTTC
TRBJ2-7	NA	NA	TRBV7-8	15	CASSLIGGPSYEQYF	TGTGCCAGCAGCTTAATTGGCGGCCCATCCTACGAGCAGTACTTC
TRBJ2-3	NA	NA	TRBV7-2	12	CASSSTPDTQYF	TGTGCCAGCAGCTCCACGCCGGATACGCAGTATTTT
TRBJ1-3	NA	NA	TRBV4-1	17	CASSQGVLGSGGNTIYF	TGCGCCAGCAGCCAAGGGGTTCTGGGGTCGGGGGGAAACACCATATATTTT
TRBJ1-6	NA	NA	TRBV6-5	14	CASSYSVSVAPLHF	TGTGCCAGCAGTTACTCCGTCAGTGTTGCACCCCTCCACTTT
TRBJ1-5	NA	NA	TRBV5-1	16	CASSAGTSNSNQPQHF	TGCGCCAGCAGCGCTGGGACAAGCAATAGCAATCAGCCCCAGCATTTT
TRBJ2-7	TRBD2	NA	TRBV5-4	16	CASSFGGLAGGDEQYF	TGTGCCAGCAGCTTCGGGGGACTAGCGGGGGGCGACGAGCAGTACTTC
TRBJ1-2	NA	NA	TRBV7-9	13	CASSDAANYGYTF	TGTGCCAGCAGCGATGCGGCAAACTATGGCTACACCTTC